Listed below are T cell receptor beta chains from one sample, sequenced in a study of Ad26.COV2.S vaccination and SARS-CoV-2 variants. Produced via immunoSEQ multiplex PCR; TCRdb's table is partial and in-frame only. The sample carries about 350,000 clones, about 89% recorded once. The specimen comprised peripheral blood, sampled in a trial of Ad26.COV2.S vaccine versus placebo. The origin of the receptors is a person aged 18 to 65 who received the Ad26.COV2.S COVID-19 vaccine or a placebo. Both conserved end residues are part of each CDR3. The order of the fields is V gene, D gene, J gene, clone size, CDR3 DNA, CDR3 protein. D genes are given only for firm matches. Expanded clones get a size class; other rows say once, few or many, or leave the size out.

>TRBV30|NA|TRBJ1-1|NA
TGTGCCTGGATTTTACAGAAGACTACTGAAGCTTTCTTT
CAWILQKTTEAFF
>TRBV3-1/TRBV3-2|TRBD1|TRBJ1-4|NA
TGTGCCAGCAGCTTAAGGGGGACAGAAGGAGAAAAACTGTTTTTT
CASSLRGTEGEKLFF
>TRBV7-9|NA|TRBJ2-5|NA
TGTGCCAGCAGCACCCTGCCCGGCCAAGAGACCCAGTACTTC
CASSTLPGQETQYF
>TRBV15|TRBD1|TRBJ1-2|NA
TGTGCCACCAGCGGGACAGGGGCGAACTATGGCTACACCTTC
CATSGTGANYGYTF
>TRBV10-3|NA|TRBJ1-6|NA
TGTGCCATCAGTGAGGGCAGGGGTGATTCACCCCTCCACTTT
CAISEGRGDSPLHF
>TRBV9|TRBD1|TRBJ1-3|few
TGTGCCAGCAGCGTAGCTCAGGGGACAGGGGGCTACGGAAACACCATATATTTT
CASSVAQGTGGYGNTIYF
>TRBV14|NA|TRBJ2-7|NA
TGTGCCAGCAGCCCAGGGTACGAGCAGTACTTC
CASSPGYEQYF
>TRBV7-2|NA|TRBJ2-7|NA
TGTGCCAGCAGCTTAGGTACAGGGATCTACGAGCAGTACTTC
CASSLGTGIYEQYF
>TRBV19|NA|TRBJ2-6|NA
TGTGCCAGTAGTTGGGGGTATGGGGCCAACGTCCTGACTTTC
CASSWGYGANVLTF
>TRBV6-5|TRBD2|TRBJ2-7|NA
TGTGCCAGCAGTAGACTAGCGGGGTACGAGCAGTACTTC
CASSRLAGYEQYF
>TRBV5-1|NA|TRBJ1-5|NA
TGCGCCAGCAGCGTGGACGGGGGCTGGAGCAATCAGCCCCAGCATTTT
CASSVDGGWSNQPQHF
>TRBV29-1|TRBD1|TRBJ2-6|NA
TGCAGCGTGGGGGACAGAACGCACTCTGGGGCCAACGTCCTGACTTTC
CSVGDRTHSGANVLTF
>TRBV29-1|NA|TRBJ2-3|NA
TGCAGCGTTCCCCCCGGGGGTAGCACAGATACGCAGTATTTT
CSVPPGGSTDTQYF
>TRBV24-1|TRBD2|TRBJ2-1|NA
TGTGCCACCAGTTTAGCGGGAGGAACCTACAATGAGCAGTTCTTC
CATSLAGGTYNEQFF
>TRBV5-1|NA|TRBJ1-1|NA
TGCGCCAGCAGCTTACCTCAGACAGTGAACACTGAAGCTTTCTTT
CASSLPQTVNTEAFF
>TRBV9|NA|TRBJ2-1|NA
TGTGCCAGCAGCTTGAGCGGGTACTCCTACAATGAGCAGTTCTTC
CASSLSGYSYNEQFF
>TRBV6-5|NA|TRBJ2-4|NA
TGTGCCAGCAGTTACTCCGCCAGACTAGCCAAAAACATTCAGTACTTC
CASSYSARLAKNIQYF
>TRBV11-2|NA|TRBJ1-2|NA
TGTGCCAGCAGCTTGGGGGGGCTCGGCTATGGCTACACCTTC
CASSLGGLGYGYTF
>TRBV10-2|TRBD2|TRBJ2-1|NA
TGCGCCACCAGGCGGGAAAGCGGGAGAGAGTCTTTCTTTGAGCAGTTCTTC
CATRRESGRESFFEQFF
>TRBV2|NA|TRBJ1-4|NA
TGTGCCAGCAGTGACAGAGGGCTCGGTAAAGAAAAACTGTTTTTT
CASSDRGLGKEKLFF
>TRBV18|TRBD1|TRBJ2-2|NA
TGTGCCAGCTCACCGCGGACAGGGGGCACCGGGGAGCTGTTTTTT
CASSPRTGGTGELFF
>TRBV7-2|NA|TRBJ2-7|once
TGTGCCAGCAGCTTAGGGGTACAGGGTCTGCAGTACTTC
CASSLGVQGLQYF